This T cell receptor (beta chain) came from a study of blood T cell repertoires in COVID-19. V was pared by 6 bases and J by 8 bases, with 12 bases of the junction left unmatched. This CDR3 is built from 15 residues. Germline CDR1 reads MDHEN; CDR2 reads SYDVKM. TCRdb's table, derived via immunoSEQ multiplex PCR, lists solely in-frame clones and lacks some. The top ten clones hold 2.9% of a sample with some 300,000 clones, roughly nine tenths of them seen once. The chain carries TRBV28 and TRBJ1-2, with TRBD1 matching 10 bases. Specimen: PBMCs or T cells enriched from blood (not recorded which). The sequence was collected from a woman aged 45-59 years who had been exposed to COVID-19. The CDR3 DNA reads TGTGCCAGCAGACCACCCGGGACAGGGGAAGTAGGCTACACCTTC. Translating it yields CASRPPGTGEVGYTF.